A few counts support the clone carrying this T cell receptor (beta chain). The antigen is undetermined. The record originates from a study of cytomegalovirus exposure and HLA in healthy donors. Turning to the study itself: A prior analysis found 117 million unique TCR beta sequences from approximately 200 million T cells.

The V gene's germline CDR1 is SGHNT and CDR2 YYREEE (reference sequence). The CDR3 consists of 13 residues. V shed 4 bases and J shed 4 bases, with 11 bases lying between them. Study observations and caveats: Associated with cytomegalovirus, according to the listing, were 150 to 200 TCR beta chains.

With 60 Vbeta and 13 Jbeta primers, the PCR was carried out. Under the authors' procedure: Per a later analysis, the number of unique TCR beta chains was some 82 million, of which roughly 11 million were shared. Using immunoSEQ multiplex PCR, the repertoire was profiled, and TCRdb retains in-frame clones only, with some absent. The V and J calls and clone size are taken from that table; D and trimming were inferred from the DNA. Of under 150,000 clones in the sample, 72% were seen once. The V call is TRBV5-4, the J call TRBJ1-1, with TRBD1 as a possible D gene (6 bases). This receptor was taken from a man in his forties in good health and CMV-seronegative. Sequences were obtained from PBMCs. The CDR3 coding sequence is TGTGCCAGCAGCAAGATAGGGGGCACTGAAGCTTTCTTT. This sequence encodes CASSKIGGTEAFF.